In its sample, the clone carrying this T cell receptor (beta chain) was seen a few times. The data stem from a study of shared clonotypes between healthy human individuals. Replicate PCRs were loaded with 250 to 350 ng DNA from unsorted PBMC, about 30,000 T cell genomes. Generated by immunoSEQ multiplex PCR, the TCRdb table keeps only in-frame clones and is missing some. The sample lists a few hundred thousand clones; roughly 72% were seen once. The ends were cut back, 1 base at V and 1 base at J, with 12 bases in the middle. The CDR3 extends over 16 amino acids. From germline, CDR1 is SGHTA and CDR2 FQGNSA.

Sequences were obtained from PBMCs. This clonotype originated in a woman aged 35 to 49 in good health. Some clones in this sample may be carry-over from other donors' samples. The chain is built from TRBV7-2 and TRBJ2-3; maybe TRBD2 (6 bases). CDR3 nucleotides: TGTGCCAGCAGCTTAGGATGGGGCGGGGGCACAGATACGCAGTATTTT. Encoded protein: CASSLGWGGGTDTQYF.